The 16 T cell receptor beta chains in this list originate from one sample, sequenced in a study of T cell clonotyping in hematopoietic cell transplantation. Time point defined: recipient sample about 28 days before transplant, after cytoreduction. The protocol was immunoSEQ multiplex PCR, while the TCRdb copy is restricted to in-frame clones and leaves out a portion. The sample lists tens of thousands of clones, 85% to 90% occurring once. Sample: peripheral blood mononuclear cells, taken before stem cell transplant. All receptors derive from a man aged 55 to 69 with biphenotypic leukemia. Some clones in this sample may be carry-over from other donors' samples.

V usage is TRBV28 and J usage is TRBJ1-1; a weak D match, TRBD1 (6 bases). The CDR3 length is 13 residues. Deletions cut 3 bases from V and 6 bases from J, with 11 bases between. Per germline, CDR1 MDHEN and CDR2 SYDVKM. CDR3 residues: CASSFLAGAEAFF. In DNA, the CDR3 is TGTGCCAGCAGTTTTCTTGCAGGGGCTGAAGCTTTCTTT.

This clone has just a few counts. This chain links TRBV7-3 with TRBJ2-2; 8 bases map to TRBD1. The germline CDR1 and CDR2 sequences are SGHTA and FQGTGA. The CDR3 contains 17 residues. Trimming at V came to 1 base and at J to 6 bases, leaving 10 bases not matched to a gene. The CDR3 region is CASSLSGAGGFSGELFF. The CDR3 DNA reads TGTGCCAGCAGCTTAAGTGGGGCAGGGGGCTTTTCCGGGGAGCTGTTTTTT.

The V gene is TRBV5-4, the J gene TRBJ2-7, with D tentatively TRBD2 (5 bases). CDR1 SGHNT and CDR2 YYREEE come from the germline V gene (reference sequence). V was cut by 6 bases and J by 7 bases, with 17 bases left in between. This CDR3 contains 13 residues. CDR3 coding DNA: TGTGCCAGCACCCGCTCAGTTGGGGAGGAGCAGTACTTC. Encoded protein: CASTRSVGEEQYF.

The chain employs TRBV28 and TRBJ1-5; no clear D gene. V was clipped by 3 bases and J by 0 bases, with 12 bases between them. Germline-derived CDR1 and CDR2 are MDHEN and SYDVKM. The CDR3 consists of 16 residues. CDR3 bases: TGTGCCAGCAGTTTCTACGGACTTAATAGCAATCAGCCCCAGCATTTT. The encoded protein is CASSFYGLNSNQPQHF.

The CDR3 region is CASSLGSSGRGDTQYF. The DNA of the CDR3 is TGTGCCAGCAGCTTAGGGTCTAGCGGGAGGGGAGATACGCAGTATTTT. The chain couples TRBV7-9 to TRBJ2-3; 12 positions match TRBD2. Looked up from germline, CDR1 is SEHNR and CDR2 is FQNEAQ (reference sequence). The trim removed 1 base at V and 5 bases at J, leaving 4 bases unmatched. This CDR3 comprises 16 residues.

The chain joins TRBV21-1 to TRBJ2-7; the table's D call, TRBD2, has no DNA check behind it. TRBV21-1 is labeled a pseudogene. The CDR3 loop spans 16 amino acids. CDR3 sequence: CASSKERLRGSYEQYF. The CDR3 nucleotides are TGTGCCAGCAGCAAAGAAAGACTCCGAGGGTCCTACGAGCAGTACTTC.

The chain has TRBV7-8 and TRBJ2-5, with D perhaps TRBD2 (5 bases). This CDR3 comprises 15 residues. Trimming removed 7 bases from V and 4 bases from J, with 19 bases in between. The V gene's germline CDR1 is SGHVS and CDR2 FQNEAQ. CDR3 DNA: TGTGCCAGCATAACCGGGCGGGTTGTCGGAGAGACCCAGTACTTC. Residues: CASITGRVVGETQYF. Drawing the rest from reference TRBV7-8 and TRBJ2-5, the complete variable domain is GAGVSQSPRYKVAKRGQDVALRCDPISGHVSLFWYQQALGQGPEFLTYFQNEAQLDKSGLPSDRFFAERPEGSVSTLKIQRTQQEDSAVYLCASITGRVVGETQYFGPGTRLLVL.

A single count supports this clone. The chain employs TRBV6-5 and TRBJ2-7; D is possibly TRBD2 (6 bases). The CDR3 length is 12 residues. V lost 9 bases to trimming and J lost 7 bases, with 16 bases between them. From germline, CDR1 is MNHEY and CDR2 SVGAGI. The CDR3 sequence is CASTGGSWEQYF. The DNA of the CDR3 is TGTGCCAGTACTGGGGGGAGCTGGGAGCAGTACTTC.

The chain is built from TRBV11-2 and TRBJ2-5; 7 nucleotides line up with TRBD2. This CDR3 region has 15 residues. The germline V gene has CDR1 SGHAT and CDR2 FQNNGV. V dropped 5 bases and J dropped 1; count of bases not matched to a gene: 7. Here the CDR3 reads CASSGFSGLQETQYF. As DNA, the CDR3 is TGTGCCAGCAGCGGATTTAGCGGGCTCCAAGAGACCCAGTACTTC.

The rearrangement links TRBV5-1 to TRBJ2-7; 9 nucleotides agree with TRBD1. In germline, CDR1 is SGHRS, CDR2 YFSETQ. The CDR3 spans 12 residues. Germline trimming cut 4 bases from V and 8 bases from J; bases unmatched to any gene: 4. CDR3 nucleotides: TGCGCCAGCAGCCCCGGACAGGGGCAGCAGTACTTC. It codes for CASSPGQGQQYF.

This clone occurred once. V usage is TRBV28 and J usage is TRBJ2-1; D remains unclear. The V and J ends lost 7 bases and 3 bases respectively, with 16 bases between them. There are 15 residues in the CDR3. Germline CDR1 MDHEN, CDR2 SYDVKM. Here the CDR3 reads CASNNPRLFYNEQFF. The CDR3 nucleotides read TGTGCCAGCAATAACCCCCGGCTATTCTACAATGAGCAGTTCTTC. Supplemented by reference TRBV28 and TRBJ2-1, the full variable domain reads DVKVTQSSRYLVKRTGEKVFLECVQDMDHENMFWYRQDPGLGLRLIYFSYDVKMKEKGDIPEGYSVSREKKERFSLILESASTNQTSMYLCASNNPRLFYNEQFFGPGTRLTVL.

The V call is TRBV4-1, the J call TRBJ2-7; TRBD1 matches 7 bases. Trimming at V came to 4 bases and at J to 2 bases, leaving 8 bases not matched to a gene. The CDR3 is made up of 15 amino acids. From germline, CDR1 is MGHRA and CDR2 YSYEKL. The CDR3, as DNA: TGCGCCAGCAGCCCCTCGAGGCAGGGGGCCTACGAGCAGTACTTC. Amino acids: CASSPSRQGAYEQYF.

The genes are TRBV30 and TRBJ2-7; TRBD2 matches at 7 bases. The CDR3 covers 20 residues. The V gene's germline CDR1 is GTSNPN and CDR2 SVGIG (reference sequence). The ends lost 5 bases at V and 3 bases at J; junction bases unmatched: 28. The CDR3 reads CAWQSYIRTGTPGGGYEQYF. The CDR3 DNA reads TGTGCCTGGCAAAGTTATATCCGCACGGGGACCCCGGGAGGTGGCTACGAGCAGTACTTC.

The rearrangement joins TRBV30 to TRBJ2-3; 8 nucleotides match TRBD2. J was trimmed by 1 base and V by 0 bases; bases with no gene match: 9. The CDR3 sequence is 17 residues long. Germline V gene lookup returns CDR1 GTSNPN and CDR2 SVGIG (reference sequence). Here the CDR3 DNA reads TGTGCCTGGAGTGTACGGAAAAACGGGAGGGGCACAGATACGCAGTATTTT. Translating gives CAWSVRKNGRGTDTQYF.

The chain couples TRBV30 to TRBJ2-7; 13 nucleotides line up with TRBD2. The CDR3 totals 16 residues. Germline CDR1 reads GTSNPN; CDR2 reads SVGIG (reference sequence). V was clipped by 1 base and J by 4 bases; unmatched bases: 7. The CDR3 coding sequence is TGTGCCTGGAGTGCCCTAACGGGACTAGCGGGATACGAGCAGTACTTC. Protein: CAWSALTGLAGYEQYF.

This chain connects TRBV7-6 to TRBJ2-7; D remains ambiguous. V lost 4 bases to trimming and J lost 0 bases, with 10 bases between them. Germline assignment: CDR1 SGHVS and CDR2 FNYEAQ. This CDR3 comprises 14 residues. For the CDR3, the DNA is TGTGCCAGCAGCTACAGTGATAGCTCCTACGAGCAGTACTTC. Translation gives CASSYSDSSYEQYF.